A selection of T cell receptor beta chains follows, all from one sample in a study of graft-versus-host responses after intestinal transplantation. This table comes from immunoSEQ multiplex PCR, and its TCRdb copy is limited to in-frame clones, with some not included. The table shows about 10,000 clones, with more than 85% occurring only once. Sequences were derived from PBMCs, sampled 41 days after intestinal transplantation. Source of these receptors: a human patient who received an intestinal transplant, so some T cells may come from the graft donor. Both conserved end residues are part of each CDR3. D genes are given only for firm matches. Part of the rows lack a size; the others show once, few, many or a class for expanded clones.

D gene: TRBD1
clone size: .
V gene: TRBV5-1
J gene: TRBJ1-4
CDR3 DNA: TGCGCCAGCAGCTTGGCCACAGGGGCCCAACTGTTTTTT
CDR3 protein: CASSLATGAQLFF

D gene: TRBD2
clone size: .
V gene: TRBV5-1
J gene: TRBJ2-7
CDR3 DNA: TGCGCCAGCAGCCCTAGCGGGACCTACTACGAGCAGTACTTC
CDR3 protein: CASSPSGTYYEQYF

D gene: .
clone size: .
V gene: TRBV27
J gene: TRBJ1-1
CDR3 DNA: TGTGCCAGCCGGGACAACACTGAAGCTTTCTTT
CDR3 protein: CASRDNTEAFF

D gene: TRBD1
clone size: .
V gene: TRBV19
J gene: TRBJ1-1
CDR3 DNA: TGTGCCAGTACTCCGGACAGGATGAACACTGAAGCTTTCTTT
CDR3 protein: CASTPDRMNTEAFF

D gene: .
clone size: .
V gene: TRBV12-1
J gene: TRBJ2-4
CDR3 DNA: TGTGCCAGCATGAGGAGGGGGCCGCTAGCCAAAAACATTCAGTACTTC
CDR3 protein: CASMRRGPLAKNIQYF

D gene: .
clone size: .
V gene: TRBV27
J gene: TRBJ2-1
CDR3 DNA: TGTGCCAGCAGTCCCCAACAGGGTGGGTTGGACAATGAGCAGTTCTTC
CDR3 protein: CASSPQQGGLDNEQFF

D gene: .
clone size: .
V gene: TRBV13
J gene: TRBJ1-1
CDR3 DNA: TGTGCCAGCAGCTCGCTACTCACCGGAGGGGGGACTGAAGCTTTCTTT
CDR3 protein: CASSSLLTGGGTEAFF

D gene: .
clone size: .
V gene: TRBV2
J gene: TRBJ2-6
CDR3 DNA: TGTGCCAGCAGCAAGCCTGGGGCCAACGTCCTGACTTTC
CDR3 protein: CASSKPGANVLTF

D gene: .
clone size: .
V gene: TRBV21-1
J gene: TRBJ2-2
CDR3 DNA: TGTGCCAGCAGGGCGGTAGCGAACACCGGGGAGCTGTTTTTT
CDR3 protein: CASRAVANTGELFF

D gene: .
clone size: .
V gene: TRBV9
J gene: TRBJ2-2
CDR3 DNA: TGTGCCAGCAGCGTAGAGGCAACCGGGGAGCTGTTTTTT
CDR3 protein: CASSVEATGELFF

D gene: .
clone size: .
V gene: TRBV29-1
J gene: TRBJ1-1
CDR3 DNA: TGCAGCGTTGAACCCCCGGGGGCCACTGAAGCTTTCTTT
CDR3 protein: CSVEPPGATEAFF

D gene: TRBD2
clone size: .
V gene: TRBV7-9
J gene: TRBJ2-7
CDR3 DNA: TGTGCCAGCAGGCCCGGGACTAGCGAGAGCGAGCAGTACTTC
CDR3 protein: CASRPGTSESEQYF

D gene: TRBD1
clone size: .
V gene: TRBV6-1
J gene: TRBJ1-5
CDR3 DNA: TGTGCCAGCAGTGAATCTCCGGGACAGGGAGGCAATCAGCCCCAGCATTTT
CDR3 protein: CASSESPGQGGNQPQHF

D gene: .
clone size: .
V gene: TRBV5-4
J gene: TRBJ1-2
CDR3 DNA: TGTGCCAGCAGCCTCCGCCCCCGGGTGGGGGGCGGTCGTAATGGCTACACCTTC
CDR3 protein: CASSLRPRVGGGRNGYTF

D gene: TRBD1
clone size: .
V gene: TRBV6-1
J gene: TRBJ2-5
CDR3 DNA: TGTGCCAGCAGTGAACATCTGGACAGGGGGCGGGAGACCCAGTACTTC
CDR3 protein: CASSEHLDRGRETQYF

D gene: .
clone size: .
V gene: TRBV9
J gene: TRBJ2-1
CDR3 DNA: TGTGCCAGCAGCGTAAGTCGGCGGCCCCCCTCCTACAATGAGCAGTTCTTC
CDR3 protein: CASSVSRRPPSYNEQFF

D gene: TRBD1
clone size: .
V gene: TRBV10-1
J gene: TRBJ2-7
CDR3 DNA: TGCGCCAGCAGTGAAGGACAGGGATCAACCTACGAGCAGTACTTC
CDR3 protein: CASSEGQGSTYEQYF

D gene: .
clone size: .
V gene: TRBV4-1
J gene: TRBJ1-3
CDR3 DNA: TGCGCCAGCAGCCAAGTCTCCGGCTTCTCTGGAAACACCATATATTTT
CDR3 protein: CASSQVSGFSGNTIYF

D gene: .
clone size: .
V gene: TRBV6-5
J gene: TRBJ1-2
CDR3 DNA: TGTGCCAGCAGTTACGGACTCCTCGGCGGCTACACCTTC
CDR3 protein: CASSYGLLGGYTF

D gene: TRBD2
clone size: .
V gene: TRBV9
J gene: TRBJ2-3
CDR3 DNA: TGTGCCAGCAGCCCCCACTTGGGGGGGTCCCTCGGCACAGATACGCAGTATTTT
CDR3 protein: CASSPHLGGSLGTDTQYF

D gene: .
clone size: .
V gene: TRBV28
J gene: TRBJ2-5
CDR3 DNA: TGTGCCAGCACCCCGTTTACACAAGAGACCCAGTACTTC
CDR3 protein: CASTPFTQETQYF

D gene: TRBD1
clone size: .
V gene: TRBV7-3
J gene: TRBJ1-1
CDR3 DNA: TGTGCCAGCAGCTTATTCGGGACAGGGCGGAACACTGAAGCTTTCTTT
CDR3 protein: CASSLFGTGRNTEAFF

D gene: .
clone size: once
V gene: TRBV6-6
J gene: TRBJ1-5
CDR3 DNA: TGTGCCAGCAGCCCGGGGGTTCTTAGCAATCAGCCCCAGCATTTT
CDR3 protein: CASSPGVLSNQPQHF

D gene: TRBD2
clone size: .
V gene: TRBV29-1
J gene: TRBJ2-3
CDR3 DNA: TGCAGCGTTGAAGCCAGACTAGCGGGGGGGCCAGATACGCAGTATTTT
CDR3 protein: CSVEARLAGGPDTQYF

D gene: TRBD1
clone size: .
V gene: TRBV9
J gene: TRBJ1-3
CDR3 DNA: TGTGCCAGCAGCGACCGGGACAGCTCTGGAAACACCATATATTTT
CDR3 protein: CASSDRDSSGNTIYF

D gene: .
clone size: .
V gene: TRBV13
J gene: TRBJ2-3
CDR3 DNA: TGTGCCAGCAGCCCCGCCCCTAGCACAGATACGCAGTATTTT
CDR3 protein: CASSPAPSTDTQYF

D gene: TRBD1
clone size: .
V gene: TRBV12-5
J gene: TRBJ1-2
CDR3 DNA: TGTGCTAGTGGTTTGGTACTTGGACAGGGGACCTATGGCTACACCTTC
CDR3 protein: CASGLVLGQGTYGYTF

D gene: TRBD2
clone size: .
V gene: TRBV13
J gene: TRBJ2-7
CDR3 DNA: TGTGCCAGCAGCCCAGGACTAGCGGGGGGCTTGACATACGAGCAGTACTTC
CDR3 protein: CASSPGLAGGLTYEQYF

D gene: .
clone size: .
V gene: TRBV23-1
J gene: TRBJ1-3
CDR3 DNA: TGCGCCAGTGGGGGGGTGCCTGGAAACACCATATATTTT
CDR3 protein: CASGGVPGNTIYF

D gene: .
clone size: .
V gene: TRBV6-5
J gene: TRBJ2-5
CDR3 DNA: TGTGCCAGCCGTTCACTCCGGGCCGCCCAAGAGACCCAGTACTTC
CDR3 protein: CASRSLRAAQETQYF

D gene: .
clone size: .
V gene: TRBV5-6
J gene: TRBJ1-5
CDR3 DNA: TGTGCCAGCAGCTTAGGGACACTCCCCAATCAGCCCCAGCATTTT
CDR3 protein: CASSLGTLPNQPQHF

D gene: TRBD2
clone size: once
V gene: TRBV11-2
J gene: TRBJ2-3
CDR3 DNA: TGTGCCAGCAGCTTGGGTAGCGGGGGGGCAGATACGCAGTATTTT
CDR3 protein: CASSLGSGGADTQYF

D gene: .
clone size: .
V gene: TRBV6-7
J gene: TRBJ2-7
CDR3 DNA: TGTGCCAGCAGTTATATTTATAGGGTGTATGACGAGCAGTACTTC
CDR3 protein: CASSYIYRVYDEQYF

D gene: .
clone size: .
V gene: TRBV5-1
J gene: TRBJ2-2
CDR3 DNA: TGCGCCAGCAGCCTAGATCCGAACACCGGGGAGCTGTTTTTT
CDR3 protein: CASSLDPNTGELFF

D gene: .
clone size: .
V gene: TRBV27
J gene: TRBJ2-3
CDR3 DNA: TGTGCCAGCAGTTTATTACAGGGGAGGACAGATACGCAGTATTTT
CDR3 protein: CASSLLQGRTDTQYF

D gene: TRBD1
clone size: .
V gene: TRBV6-1
J gene: TRBJ1-1
CDR3 DNA: TGTGCCAGCAGTGAATTGGCCAGGGGGGCTGAAGCTTTCTTT
CDR3 protein: CASSELARGAEAFF

D gene: .
clone size: .
V gene: TRBV2
J gene: TRBJ2-2
CDR3 DNA: TGTGCCAGCAGAAGAACAGGGCCCCTAAACACCGGGGAGCTGTTTTTT
CDR3 protein: CASRRTGPLNTGELFF

D gene: .
clone size: .
V gene: TRBV19
J gene: TRBJ1-5
CDR3 DNA: TGTGCCAGTAGCCAAACTCTACTCGAACAGGTCGGTTCAGCCCAGCATTTT
CDR3 protein: CASSQTLLEQVGSAQHF

D gene: .
clone size: few
V gene: TRBV11-1
J gene: TRBJ1-3
CDR3 DNA: TGTGCCAGCAGAAGAGAGTCTGGAAACACCATATATTTT
CDR3 protein: CASRRESGNTIYF

D gene: .
clone size: .
V gene: TRBV4-2
J gene: TRBJ1-3
CDR3 DNA: TGTGCCAGCAGCCAAGTGGCTAACTCTGGAAACACCATATATTTT
CDR3 protein: CASSQVANSGNTIYF